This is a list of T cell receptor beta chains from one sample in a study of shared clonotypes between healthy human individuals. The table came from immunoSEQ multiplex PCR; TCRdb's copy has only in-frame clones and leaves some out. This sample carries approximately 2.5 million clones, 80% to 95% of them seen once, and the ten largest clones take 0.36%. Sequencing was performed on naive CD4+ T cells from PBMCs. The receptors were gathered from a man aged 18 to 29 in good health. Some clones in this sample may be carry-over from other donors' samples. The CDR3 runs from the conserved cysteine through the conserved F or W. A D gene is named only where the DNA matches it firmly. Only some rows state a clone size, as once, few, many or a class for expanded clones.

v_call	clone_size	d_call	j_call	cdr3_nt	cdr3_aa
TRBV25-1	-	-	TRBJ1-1	TGTGCCAGCAGAGGGACGGACGTCACTGAAGCTTTCTTT	CASRGTDVTEAFF
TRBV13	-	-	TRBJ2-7	TGTGCCAGCAGCCGCCGAATTGGGGGGTTAGAGCAGTACTTC	CASSRRIGGLEQYF
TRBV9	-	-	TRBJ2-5	TGTGCCAGCAGCGTAGGGTCAGGGCCTGAGACCCAGTACTTC	CASSVGSGPETQYF
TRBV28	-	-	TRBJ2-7	TGTGCCAGCAGTTCATTTAGGCGACCCTACGAGCAGTACTTC	CASSSFRRPYEQYF
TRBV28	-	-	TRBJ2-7	TGTGCCAGCAGTTTGCAGCGGGCTAGAACCTACGAGCAGTACTTC	CASSLQRARTYEQYF
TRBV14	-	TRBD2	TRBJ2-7	TGTGCCAGCAGCCGGGGACTAGCTGCTTACGAGCAGTACTTC	CASSRGLAAYEQYF
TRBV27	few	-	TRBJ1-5	TGTGCCAGCGGGAACAGGAGGAGCAATCAGCCCCAGCATTTT	CASGNRRSNQPQHF
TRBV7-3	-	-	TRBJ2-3	TGTGCCAGCAGCTCCTCGGGAATGTATACGCAGTATTTT	CASSSSGMYTQYF
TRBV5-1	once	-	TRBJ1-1	TGCGCCAGCAGCCAACTACCCGAGAACACTGAAGCTTTCTTT	CASSQLPENTEAFF
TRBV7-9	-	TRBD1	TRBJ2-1	TGTGCCAGCAGCTTAGAGGCGGGTGCGGTCAGGGGGTCTGTCAATGAGCAGTTCTTC	CASSLEAGAVRGSVNEQFF